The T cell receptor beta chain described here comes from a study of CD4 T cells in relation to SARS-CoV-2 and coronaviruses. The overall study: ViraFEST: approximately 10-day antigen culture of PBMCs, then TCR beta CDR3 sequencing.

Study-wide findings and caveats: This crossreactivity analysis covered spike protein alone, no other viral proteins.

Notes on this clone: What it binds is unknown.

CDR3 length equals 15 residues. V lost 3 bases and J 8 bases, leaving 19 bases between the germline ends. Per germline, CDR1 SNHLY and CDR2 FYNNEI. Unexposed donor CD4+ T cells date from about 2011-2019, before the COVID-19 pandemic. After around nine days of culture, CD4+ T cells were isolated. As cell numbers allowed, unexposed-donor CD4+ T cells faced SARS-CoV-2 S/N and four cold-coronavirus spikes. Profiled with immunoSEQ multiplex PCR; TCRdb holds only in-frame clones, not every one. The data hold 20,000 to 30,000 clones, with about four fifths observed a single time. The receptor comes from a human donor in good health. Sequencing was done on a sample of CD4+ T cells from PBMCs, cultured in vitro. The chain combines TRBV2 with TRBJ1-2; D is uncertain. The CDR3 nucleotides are TGTGCCAGCAGTGAGTGGGGATGGAGTGCTGGGGGCTACACCTTC. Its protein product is CASSEWGWSAGGYTF.